This TCR beta chain emerged from a study of T cell clonotyping in hematopoietic cell transplantation. Recipients were bled about 28 days pretransplant and at posttransplant days 30, 100, 180. Some clones are missing from TCRdb's copy, which holds only in-frame ones; the method was immunoSEQ multiplex PCR. The sample consists of roughly 1,900 clones, roughly 93% of them appearing once. Germline loops: CDR1 SNHLY, CDR2 FYNNEI. The V end lost 7 bases, the J end lost 5 bases, and 6 bases lay between the germline ends. There are 12 residues in the CDR3. This receptor was identified in a female patient aged 45 to 65 who had an allogeneic stem cell transplant from a related donor, so the T cells may come from the graft donor. Some clones in this sample may be carry-over from other donors' samples. The chain couples TRBV2 to TRBJ1-6; D uncertain. The source material was peripheral blood mononuclear cells, sampled 30 days after allogeneic stem cell transplant. CDR3 in amino acids: CASKQNNSPLHF. The CDR3 coding sequence is TGTGCCAGCAAACAAAATAATTCACCCCTCCACTTT.